This T cell receptor (beta chain) derives from a study of tumor-infiltrating lymphocytes in primary liver carcinoma. The overall study: Patients were men and women aged 30 to 69 years.

Germline DNA was also extracted, and blood RNA was taken from unsorted whole blood. The researchers drew roughly 4 milliliters of peripheral blood before surgery. TCR beta cDNA was reverse-transcribed from about 0.45 ug of total RNA. The reaction used a constant-region primer and ProtoScript II reverse transcriptase. For TCR beta, libraries were produced by three nested multiplex PCR rounds using slightly modified ARM-PCR. Use of TRBV1-TRBV30 forward primers with a C-beta reverse primer characterized the first two PCR rounds, which lasted roughly 11 cycles each. One entry per CDR3 protein results from TCRdb running MiXCR on the multiplex PCR reads. The data show approximately 340,000 distinct CDR3 sequences, less than 70% seen once. The germline V gene encodes CDR1 SQVTM and CDR2 ANQGSEA. The CDR3 runs to 11 residues. V shed 4 bases and J shed 7 bases, with 10 bases lying between them.

The chain uses TRBV29-1 and TRBJ2-5; D remains ambiguous. The sequence derives from a man aged 40-50 years with primary liver carcinoma and hepatitis B virus infection. Sequenced: peripheral blood. The CDR3 nucleotides are TGCAGCGTTGCTGCATTTGGGACCCAGTACTTC. Encoded protein: CSVAAFGTQYF.